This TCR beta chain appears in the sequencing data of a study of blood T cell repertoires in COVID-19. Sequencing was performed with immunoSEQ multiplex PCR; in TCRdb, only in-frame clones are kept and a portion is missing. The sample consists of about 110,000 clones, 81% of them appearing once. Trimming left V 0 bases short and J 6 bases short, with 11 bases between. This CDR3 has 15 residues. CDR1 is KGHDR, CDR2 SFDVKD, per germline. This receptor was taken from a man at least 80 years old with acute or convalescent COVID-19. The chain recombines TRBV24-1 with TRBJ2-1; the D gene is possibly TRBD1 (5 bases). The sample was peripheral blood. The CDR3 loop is CATSDLTGGANEQFF. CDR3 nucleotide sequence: TGTGCCACCAGTGATTTGACAGGTGGGGCCAATGAGCAGTTCTTC.